The next 20 T cell receptor beta chains were all read from a single sample in a study of cytomegalovirus exposure and HLA in healthy donors. The PCR used 60 Vbeta and 13 Jbeta primers. The data were produced by immunoSEQ multiplex PCR, yet TCRdb's version contains in-frame clones alone and is incomplete. The table shows about 200,000 clones, with approximately 80% occurring only once. Sequences were obtained from PBMCs. The receptor source for this set is a man aged 45-65 years in good health and CMV-seronegative.

This chain connects TRBV30 to TRBJ2-7; 7 bases align to TRBD1. The CDR3 is 14 residues long. The V gene's germline CDR1 is GTSNPN and CDR2 SVGIG (reference sequence). The ends lost 2 bases at V and 0 bases at J; junction bases unmatched: 4. The CDR3 nucleotides read TGTGCCTGGAGTCCCGGGACAGCCTCCTACGAGCAGTACTTC. Translating gives CAWSPGTASYEQYF.

The chain uses TRBV7-3 and TRBJ2-1, with 8 positions matching TRBD2. CDR1 and CDR2 from the germline V gene are SGHTA and FQGTGA. V dropped 4 bases and J dropped 4; count of bases not matched to a gene: 6. CDR3 size: 15 residues. The CDR3 reads CASSSTSAPYNEQFF. The DNA of the CDR3 is TGTGCCAGCAGCTCGACTAGCGCCCCTTACAATGAGCAGTTCTTC.

The J gene is TRBJ2-3, the V gene TRBV5-1, with TRBD1 identical over 10 bases. Germline lookup yields CDR1 SGHRS and CDR2 YFSETQ. The CDR3 sequence is 21 residues long. Losses at the gene ends were 2 bases for V and 0 bases for J; bases not matched to a gene: 18. The CDR3 nucleotides read TGCGCCAGCAGCTTCTTTTACCCGGGACAGGGGCGAATAACTAGCACAGATACGCAGTATTTT. This codes for CASSFFYPGQGRITSTDTQYF.

This chain connects TRBV6-5 to TRBJ2-2; 7 bases are a match to TRBD1. V gave up 6 bases and J gave up 0 bases; unmatched junction bases: 4. Germline assignment: CDR1 MNHEY and CDR2 SVGAGI. The CDR3 is made up of 15 amino acids. CDR3 DNA: TGTGCCAGCAGAAGGGACAGAACGAACACCGGGGAGCTGTTTTTT. Translation gives CASRRDRTNTGELFF.

This chain joins TRBV11-2 and TRBJ1-5; D might be TRBD1 (6 bases). CDR1 is SGHAT, CDR2 FQNNGV, per germline. The CDR3 loop spans 15 amino acids. Trimming took 4 bases from V and 0 from J, leaving 10 bases between them. The CDR3 coding sequence is TGTGCCAGCAGCTCGACAGGCTATAGCAATCAGCCCCAGCATTTT. It codes for CASSSTGYSNQPQHF.

The chain recombines TRBV2 with TRBJ2-5; D remains unclear. The J call may be wrong; the DNA end is better matched by TRBJ2-7. CDR1 is SNHLY and CDR2 is FYNNEI in the germline V gene. The CDR3 totals 11 residues. The CDR3 region is CASLETYEQYF. The CDR3 coding sequence is TGTGCCAGCCTGGAGACCTACGAGCAGTACTTC.

V and J are TRBV28 and TRBJ1-5, with TRBD1 identical over 7 bases. Per the germline V gene, CDR1 is MDHEN and CDR2 is SYDVKM. Trimming removed 6 bases from V and 7 bases from J; junction bases left unmatched: 12. The CDR3 totals 15 residues. Here the CDR3 DNA reads TGTGCCAGCAGCCATAGACAGGGTCGGCGGCAGCCCCAGCATTTT. Its protein is CASSHRQGRRQPQHF. Combining the CDR3 with reference TRBV28 and TRBJ1-5 gives the whole variable domain DVKVTQSSRYLVKRTGEKVFLECVQDMDHENMFWYRQDPGLGLRLIYFSYDVKMKEKGDIPEGYSVSREKKERFSLILESASTNQTSMYLCASSHRQGRRQPQHFGDGTRLSIL.

The V call is TRBV5-4, the J call TRBJ2-7; 14 bases map to TRBD2. The ends lost 5 bases at V and 9 bases at J; junction bases unmatched: 10. From germline, CDR1 is SGHNT and CDR2 YYREEE (reference sequence). The CDR3 extends over 15 amino acids. CDR3 sequence reads: CASSSPGLAGEWQYF. DNA of the CDR3: TGTGCCAGCAGTTCGCCGGGACTAGCGGGAGAGTGGCAGTACTTC.

The chain links TRBV29-1 to TRBJ2-4; 10 nucleotides match TRBD1. The germline CDR1 and CDR2 sequences are SQVTM and ANQGSEA. The CDR3 runs 13 residues. The trim removed 6 bases at V and 7 bases at J, leaving 6 bases unmatched. CDR3 nucleotide sequence: TGCAGCGTCTACCCGGGACAGGGGAACATTCAGTACTTC. Translating it yields CSVYPGQGNIQYF.

V gene TRBV11-3 combines with J gene TRBJ2-1, with 9 bases matching TRBD2. The V gene end was trimmed by 5 bases and the J gene end by 0 bases; junction bases not matched to a gene: 17. This CDR3 has 20 amino acids. CDR1 and CDR2 (germline): SGHNT, YENEEA. CDR3 sequence: CASSPRGGEAGGSSYNEQFF. The CDR3 nucleotides read TGTGCCAGCAGCCCCAGGGGGGGTGAAGCGGGAGGCAGCTCCTACAATGAGCAGTTCTTC.

The chain uses TRBV27 and TRBJ1-2; unclear D gene. Trimming left V 4 bases short and J 7 bases short, with 10 bases between. Germline V CDR1 and CDR2: MNHEY, SMNVEV (reference sequence). The CDR3 is 12 amino acids. CDR3 in DNA: TGTGCCAGCAGTTCCCGGTATAGTGGCTACACCTTC. This sequence encodes CASSSRYSGYTF.

This chain joins TRBV28 and TRBJ1-5; TRBD1 aligns across 9 bases. The CDR3 totals 16 residues. V dropped 2 bases and J dropped 4; count of bases not matched to a gene: 6. The V gene's germline CDR1 is MDHEN and CDR2 SYDVKM. CDR3 sequence (DNA): TGTGCCAGCAGTTTACCGGGACAGGGTTTTAATCAGCCCCAGCATTTT. It is translated as CASSLPGQGFNQPQHF.

The chain links TRBV27 to TRBJ2-3; TRBD1 matches at 8 bases. After removal of 10 bases from V and 1 base from J, the junction contained 4 bases not matched to a gene. The CDR3 loop spans 13 amino acids. Germline lookup yields CDR1 MNHEY and CDR2 SMNVEV (reference sequence). CDR3 residues: CATTTGGTDTQYF. The CDR3 DNA is TGTGCCACCACGACAGGGGGCACAGATACGCAGTATTTT.

The V and J genes are TRBV7-2 and TRBJ2-1, with D possibly matching TRBD2 (5 bases). V lost 1 base to trimming and J lost 5 bases, with 12 bases between them. Germline lookup yields CDR1 SGHTA and CDR2 FQGNSA. The CDR3 is 15 amino acids. The CDR3 is CASSLVSIGDNEQFF. Written as DNA, the CDR3 is TGTGCCAGCAGCTTAGTTTCAATCGGGGACAATGAGCAGTTCTTC.

The gene calls are TRBV7-7 and TRBJ2-2, with TRBD2 as a possible D gene (5 bases). Trimming removed 7 bases at V and 6 bases at J, with 24 bases between. The CDR3 extends over 17 amino acids. Per germline, CDR1 SSHAT and CDR2 FNYEAQ (reference sequence). CDR3 nucleotide sequence: TGTGCCAGCACCGCCTTAGATTACCTTGGAGGATCCGGGGAGCTGTTTTTT. Translating gives CASTALDYLGGSGELFF.

As DNA, the CDR3 is TGTGCCAGTCGACTAGCGGCGATTTCGGAGCAGTACTTC. This sequence encodes CASRLAAISEQYF. The gene calls are TRBV19 and TRBJ2-7; TRBD2 aligns across 9 bases. CDR3 length equals 13 residues. The germline V gene encodes CDR1 LNHDA and CDR2 SQIVND (reference sequence). V lost 8 bases to trimming and J lost 7 bases; unmatched junction nucleotides: 9.

The chain carries TRBV19 and TRBJ2-1, with TRBD2 identical over 7 bases. The germline V gene encodes CDR1 LNHDA and CDR2 SQIVND (reference sequence). Germline trimming cut 1 base from V and 7 bases from J; bases unmatched to any gene: 10. The CDR3 is made up of 16 amino acids. The CDR3 nucleotides read TGTGCCAGTAGTATAGGGACTAGGGCCTTGGGGAATGAGCAGTTCTTC. Its protein is CASSIGTRALGNEQFF.

The chain carries TRBV27 and TRBJ2-2; TRBD2 aligns across 8 bases. The CDR3 is 16 residues long. The V gene end was trimmed by 3 bases and the J gene end by 4 bases; junction bases not matched to a gene: 7. Germline CDR1 and CDR2: MNHEY and SMNVEV (reference sequence). Here the CDR3 reads CASSFLSGGGTGELFF. The CDR3 coding sequence is TGTGCCAGCAGTTTCTTGAGCGGGGGCGGCACCGGGGAGCTGTTTTTT.

The J gene is TRBJ2-1, the V gene TRBV11-2; 10 nucleotides align to TRBD1. V shed 6 bases, J shed 10 bases, and the junction held 6 bases outside the gene matches. There are 13 residues in the CDR3. Germline V gives CDR1 SGHAT, CDR2 FQNNGV. CDR3 coding DNA: TGTGCCAGCAGAGGACAGGGGGGTATAGAGCAGTTCTTC. Amino acid sequence: CASRGQGGIEQFF.

The chain recombines TRBV15 with TRBJ2-2; D unresolved. Germline CDR1 LNHNV, CDR2 YYDKDF (reference sequence). The CDR3 sequence is 13 residues long. Trimming shortened V by 1 base and J by 6 bases, and 6 bases separated the two germline ends. The CDR3 is CATSRASPGELFF. The CDR3 bases are TGTGCCACCAGCAGAGCGTCCCCCGGGGAGCTGTTTTTT.